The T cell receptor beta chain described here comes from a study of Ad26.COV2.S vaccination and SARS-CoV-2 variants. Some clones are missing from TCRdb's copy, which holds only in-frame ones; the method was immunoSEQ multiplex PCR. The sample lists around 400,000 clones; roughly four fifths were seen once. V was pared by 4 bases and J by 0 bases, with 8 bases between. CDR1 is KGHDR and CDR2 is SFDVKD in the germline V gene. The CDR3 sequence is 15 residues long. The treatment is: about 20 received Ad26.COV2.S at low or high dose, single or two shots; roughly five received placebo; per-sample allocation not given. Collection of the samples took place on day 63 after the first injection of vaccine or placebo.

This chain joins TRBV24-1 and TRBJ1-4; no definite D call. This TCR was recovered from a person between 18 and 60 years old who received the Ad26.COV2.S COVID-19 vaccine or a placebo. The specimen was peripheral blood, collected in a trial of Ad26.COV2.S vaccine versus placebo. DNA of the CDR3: TGTGCCACCAGTGACCCGAGCACAACTAATGAAAAACTGTTTTTT. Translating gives CATSDPSTTNEKLFF.